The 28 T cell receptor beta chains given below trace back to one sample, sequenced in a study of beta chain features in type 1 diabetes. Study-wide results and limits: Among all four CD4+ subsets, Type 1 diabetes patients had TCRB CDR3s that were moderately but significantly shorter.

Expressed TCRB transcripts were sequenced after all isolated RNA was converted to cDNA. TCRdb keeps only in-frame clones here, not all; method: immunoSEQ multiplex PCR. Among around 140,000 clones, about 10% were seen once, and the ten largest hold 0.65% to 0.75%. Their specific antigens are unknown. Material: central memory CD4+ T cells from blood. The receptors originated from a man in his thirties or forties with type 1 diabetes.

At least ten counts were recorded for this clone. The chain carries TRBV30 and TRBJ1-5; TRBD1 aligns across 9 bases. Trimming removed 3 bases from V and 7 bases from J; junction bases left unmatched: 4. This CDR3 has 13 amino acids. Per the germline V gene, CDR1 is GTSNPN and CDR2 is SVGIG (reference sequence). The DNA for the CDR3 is TGTGCCTGGAGCAAGGACAGGGGCCAGCCCCAGCATTTT. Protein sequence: CAWSKDRGQPQHF.

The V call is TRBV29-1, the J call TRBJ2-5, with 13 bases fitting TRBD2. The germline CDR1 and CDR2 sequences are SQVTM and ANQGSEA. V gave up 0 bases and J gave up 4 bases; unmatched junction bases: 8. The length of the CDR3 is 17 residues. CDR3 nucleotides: TGCAGCGTTGAAGATCTAACTAGCGGGGGGGCTGGAGAGACCCAGTACTTC. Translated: CSVEDLTSGGAGETQYF. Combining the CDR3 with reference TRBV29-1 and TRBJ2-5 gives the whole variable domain SAVISQKPSRDICQRGTSLTIQCQVDSQVTMMFWYRQQPGQSLTLIATANQGSEATYESGFVIDKFPISRPNLTFSTLTVSNMSPEDSSIYLCSVEDLTSGGAGETQYFGPGTRLLVL.

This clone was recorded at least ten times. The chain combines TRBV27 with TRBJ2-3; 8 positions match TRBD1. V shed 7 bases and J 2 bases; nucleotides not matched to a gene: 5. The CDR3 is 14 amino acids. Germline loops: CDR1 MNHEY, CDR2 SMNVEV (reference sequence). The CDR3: CASTPDRATDTQYF. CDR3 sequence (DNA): TGTGCCAGCACCCCGGACAGGGCCACAGATACGCAGTATTTT.

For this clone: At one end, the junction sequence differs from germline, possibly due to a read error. Here the CDR3 reads CASSLGTASRTNTGELFF. DNA for the CDR3: TGTGCTAGCAGCTTAGGGACAGCCTCGCGAACGAACACCGGGGAGCTGTTTTTT. This chain connects TRBV7-7 to TRBJ2-2; TRBD1 aligns across 7 bases. Germline V lookup: CDR1 SSHAT, CDR2 FNYEAQ (reference sequence). The CDR3 is 18 amino acids.

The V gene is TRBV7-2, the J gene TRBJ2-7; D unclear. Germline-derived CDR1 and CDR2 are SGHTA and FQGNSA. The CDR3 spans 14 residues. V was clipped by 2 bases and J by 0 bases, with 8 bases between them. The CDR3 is CASSLYTSSYEQYF. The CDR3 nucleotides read TGTGCCAGCAGCTTATATACAAGCTCCTACGAGCAGTACTTC.

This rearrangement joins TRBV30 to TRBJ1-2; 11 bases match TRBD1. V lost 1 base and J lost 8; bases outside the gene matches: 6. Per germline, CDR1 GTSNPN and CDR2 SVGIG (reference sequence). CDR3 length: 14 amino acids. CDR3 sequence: CAWSELRTGGGYTF. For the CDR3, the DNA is TGTGCCTGGAGTGAACTACGGACAGGGGGCGGCTACACCTTC.

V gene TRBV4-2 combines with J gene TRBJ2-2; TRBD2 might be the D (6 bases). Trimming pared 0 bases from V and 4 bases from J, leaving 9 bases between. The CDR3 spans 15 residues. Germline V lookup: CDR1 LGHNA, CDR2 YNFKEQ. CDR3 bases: TGTGCCAGCAGCCAAGATTGGAGGGGCACCGGGGAGCTGTTTTTT. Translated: CASSQDWRGTGELFF.

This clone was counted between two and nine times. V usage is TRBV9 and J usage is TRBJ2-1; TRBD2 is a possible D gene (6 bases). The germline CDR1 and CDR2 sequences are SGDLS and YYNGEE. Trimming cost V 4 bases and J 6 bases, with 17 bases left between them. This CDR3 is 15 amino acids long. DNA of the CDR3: TGTGCCAGCAGCCGACTAGGGGCGGACTTCAATGAGCAGTTCTTC. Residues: CASSRLGADFNEQFF.

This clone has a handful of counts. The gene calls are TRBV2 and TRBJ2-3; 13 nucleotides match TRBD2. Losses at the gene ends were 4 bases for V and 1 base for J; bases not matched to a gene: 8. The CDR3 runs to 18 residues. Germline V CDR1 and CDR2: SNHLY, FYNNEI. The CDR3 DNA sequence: TGTGCCAGCAGTGTGACTAGCGGGGGGCCCTCCCGCACAGATACGCAGTATTTT. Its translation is CASSVTSGGPSRTDTQYF.

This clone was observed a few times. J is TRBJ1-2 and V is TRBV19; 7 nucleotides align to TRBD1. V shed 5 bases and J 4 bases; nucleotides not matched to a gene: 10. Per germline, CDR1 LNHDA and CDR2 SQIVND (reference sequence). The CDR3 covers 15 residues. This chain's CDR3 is CASSDVGTAFYGYTF. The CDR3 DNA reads TGTGCCAGTAGTGATGTCGGGACAGCTTTCTATGGCTACACCTTC.

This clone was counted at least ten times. CDR3 DNA sequence: TGTGCCAGCAGCTCTACAGGGATCAGCAATCAGCCCCAGCATTTT. It codes for CASSSTGISNQPQHF. The rearrangement uses TRBV7-8 and TRBJ1-5; TRBD1 is a possible D gene (6 bases). The germline CDR1 and CDR2 sequences are SGHVS and FQNEAQ. Trimming left V 4 bases short and J 1 base short, with 11 bases between. CDR3 length: 15 amino acids.

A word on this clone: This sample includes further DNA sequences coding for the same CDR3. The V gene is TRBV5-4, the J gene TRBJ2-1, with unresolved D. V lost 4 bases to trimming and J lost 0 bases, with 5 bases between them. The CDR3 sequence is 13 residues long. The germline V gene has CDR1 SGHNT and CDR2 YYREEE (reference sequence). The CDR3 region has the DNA TGTGCCAGCAGCACCAGCTCCTACAATGAGCAGTTCTTC. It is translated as CASSTSSYNEQFF.

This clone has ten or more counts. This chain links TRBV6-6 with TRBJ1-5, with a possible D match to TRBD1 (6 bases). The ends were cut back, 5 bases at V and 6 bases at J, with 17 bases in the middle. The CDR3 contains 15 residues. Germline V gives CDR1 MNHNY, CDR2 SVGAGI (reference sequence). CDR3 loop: CASSPGGQGFQPQHF. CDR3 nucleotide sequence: TGTGCCAGCAGTCCCGGGGGGCAGGGGTTTCAGCCCCAGCATTTT.

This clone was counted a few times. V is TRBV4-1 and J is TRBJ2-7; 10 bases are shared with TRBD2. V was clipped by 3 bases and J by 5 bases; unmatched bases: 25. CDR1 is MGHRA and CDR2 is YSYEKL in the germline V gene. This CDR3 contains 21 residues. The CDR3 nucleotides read TGCGCCAGCAGCCAGACGGCCCTCCTAGCGGGGGCCCAGGGAAAGGACGACGAGCAGTACTTC. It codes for CASSQTALLAGAQGKDDEQYF.

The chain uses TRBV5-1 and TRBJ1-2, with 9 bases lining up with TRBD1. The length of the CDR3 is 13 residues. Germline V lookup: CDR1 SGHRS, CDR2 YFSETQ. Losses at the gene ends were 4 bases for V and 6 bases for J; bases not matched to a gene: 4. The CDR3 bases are TGCGCCAGCAGCGGGGGACAGGGAAATGGCTACACCTTC. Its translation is CASSGGQGNGYTF.

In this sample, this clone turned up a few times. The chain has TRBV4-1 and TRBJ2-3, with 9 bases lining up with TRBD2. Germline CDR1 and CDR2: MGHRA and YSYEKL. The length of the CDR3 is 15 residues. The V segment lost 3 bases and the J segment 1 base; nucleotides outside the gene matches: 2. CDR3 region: CASSQGLAGTDTQYF. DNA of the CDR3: TGCGCCAGCAGCCAGGGACTAGCCGGCACAGATACGCAGTATTTT.

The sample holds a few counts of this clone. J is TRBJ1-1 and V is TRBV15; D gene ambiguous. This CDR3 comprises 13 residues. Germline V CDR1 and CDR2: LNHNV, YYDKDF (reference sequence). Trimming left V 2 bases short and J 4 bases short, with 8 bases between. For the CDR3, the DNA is TGTGCCACCAGCAGAAGGGAGCCCACTGAAGCTTTCTTT. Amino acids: CATSRREPTEAFF.

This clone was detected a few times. CDR3 coding DNA: TGTGCCAGCAGCTTAACAGTCCGAGAGACCCAGTACTTC. Amino acid sequence: CASSLTVRETQYF. V and J are TRBV5-6 and TRBJ2-5; D unresolved. Trimming pared 2 bases from V and 4 bases from J, leaving 9 bases between. In germline, CDR1 is SGHDT, CDR2 YYEEEE. CDR3 length: 13 amino acids.

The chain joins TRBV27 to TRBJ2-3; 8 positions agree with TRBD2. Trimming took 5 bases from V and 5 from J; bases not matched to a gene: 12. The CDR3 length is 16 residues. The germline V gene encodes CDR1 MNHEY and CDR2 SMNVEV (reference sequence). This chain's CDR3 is CASSPAAGGWGDTQYF. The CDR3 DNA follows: TGTGCCAGCAGTCCGGCCGCGGGGGGCTGGGGAGATACGCAGTATTTT.

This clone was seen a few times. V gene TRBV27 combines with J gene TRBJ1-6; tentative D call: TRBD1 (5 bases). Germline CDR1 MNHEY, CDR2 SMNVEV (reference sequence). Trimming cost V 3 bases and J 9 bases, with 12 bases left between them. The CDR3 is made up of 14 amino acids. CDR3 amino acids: CASSLQGVGSPLHF. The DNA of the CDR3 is TGTGCCAGCAGTTTGCAGGGTGTGGGTTCACCCCTCCACTTT.

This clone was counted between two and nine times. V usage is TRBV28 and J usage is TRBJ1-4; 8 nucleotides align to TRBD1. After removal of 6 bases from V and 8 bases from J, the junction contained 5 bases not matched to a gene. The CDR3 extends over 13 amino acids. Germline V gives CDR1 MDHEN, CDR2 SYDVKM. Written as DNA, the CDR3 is TGTGCCAGCAGACCGGACAGGGTCGAAAAACTGTTTTTT. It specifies CASRPDRVEKLFF. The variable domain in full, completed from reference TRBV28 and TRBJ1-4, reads DVKVTQSSRYLVKRTGEKVFLECVQDMDHENMFWYRQDPGLGLRLIYFSYDVKMKEKGDIPEGYSVSREKKERFSLILESASTNQTSMYLCASRPDRVEKLFFGSGTQLSVL.

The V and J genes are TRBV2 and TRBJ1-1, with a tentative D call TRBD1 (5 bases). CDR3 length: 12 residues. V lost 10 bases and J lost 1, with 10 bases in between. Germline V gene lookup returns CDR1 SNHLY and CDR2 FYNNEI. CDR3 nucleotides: TGTGCCACCCAGACAGCGAACACTGAAGCTTTCTTT. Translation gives CATQTANTEAFF.

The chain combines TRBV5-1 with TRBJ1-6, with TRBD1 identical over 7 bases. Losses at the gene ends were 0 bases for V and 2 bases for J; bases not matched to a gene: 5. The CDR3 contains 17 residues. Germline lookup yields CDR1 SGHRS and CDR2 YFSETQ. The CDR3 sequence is CASSLGTGVTYNSPLHF. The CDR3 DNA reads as TGCGCCAGCAGCTTGGGAACAGGGGTGACCTATAATTCACCCCTCCACTTT.

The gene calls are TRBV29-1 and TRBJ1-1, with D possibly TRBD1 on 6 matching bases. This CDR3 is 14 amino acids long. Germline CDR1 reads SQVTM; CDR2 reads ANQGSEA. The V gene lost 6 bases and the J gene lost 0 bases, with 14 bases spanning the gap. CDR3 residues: CSVPGGPLNTEAFF. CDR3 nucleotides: TGCAGCGTCCCCGGGGGGCCATTGAACACTGAAGCTTTCTTT.

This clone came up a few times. The CDR3, as DNA: TGTGCCAGCAGCCAAGATCGTTCTATCGAGGACTATGGCTACACCTTC. Translation gives CASSQDRSIEDYGYTF. The J gene is TRBJ1-2, the V gene TRBV4-2, with D hard to call. The germline V and J ends were trimmed by 0 bases and 3 bases, with 14 bases remaining between them. The CDR3 totals 16 residues. CDR1 is LGHNA and CDR2 is YNFKEQ in the germline V gene.

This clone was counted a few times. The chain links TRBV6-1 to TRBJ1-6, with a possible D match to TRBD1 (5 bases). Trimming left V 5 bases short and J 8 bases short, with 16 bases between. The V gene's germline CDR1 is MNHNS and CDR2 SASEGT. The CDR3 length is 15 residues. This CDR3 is CASSLQEGLDSPLHF. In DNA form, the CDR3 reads TGTGCCAGCAGTTTACAGGAGGGCCTAGATTCACCCCTCCACTTT.

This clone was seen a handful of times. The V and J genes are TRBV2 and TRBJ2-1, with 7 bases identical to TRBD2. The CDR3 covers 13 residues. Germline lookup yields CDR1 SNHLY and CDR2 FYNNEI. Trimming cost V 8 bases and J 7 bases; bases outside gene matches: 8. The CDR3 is CASGRGNINEQFF. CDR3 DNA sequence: TGTGCCAGCGGGCGGGGGAATATAAATGAGCAGTTCTTC. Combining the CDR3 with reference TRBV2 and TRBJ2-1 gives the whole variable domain EPEVTQTPSHQVTQMGQEVILRCVPISNHLYFYWYRQILGQKVEFLVSFYNNEISEKSEIFDDQFSVERPDGSNFTLKIRSTKLEDSAMYFCASGRGNINEQFFGPGTRLTVL.

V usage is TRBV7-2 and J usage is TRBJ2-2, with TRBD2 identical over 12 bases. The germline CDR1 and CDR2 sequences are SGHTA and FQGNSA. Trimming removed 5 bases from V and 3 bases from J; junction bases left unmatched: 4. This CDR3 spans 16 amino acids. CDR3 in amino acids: CASSALAGGHTGELFF. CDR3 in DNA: TGTGCCAGCAGCGCACTAGCGGGGGGCCACACCGGGGAGCTGTTTTTT.